This TCR beta chain was obtained from a study of T cells in localized non-small cell lung cancer. Germline trimming cut 2 bases from V and 2 bases from J; bases unmatched to any gene: 3. This CDR3 is 14 amino acids long. Germline V gene sequence: CDR1 SGHRS, CDR2 YFSETQ. Method: immunoSEQ multiplex PCR; TCRdb's copy keeps in-frame clones and lacks some. This sample has tens of thousands of clones, with 80% to 90% found just once. The V gene is TRBV5-1, the J gene TRBJ1-1; 7 nucleotides line up with TRBD1. The clonotype originates from a woman aged 40 to 75 with stage I lung adenocarcinoma. This sample comprised peripheral blood, obtained before any cancer treatment. The CDR3: CASSFRGGNTEAFF. For the CDR3, the DNA is TGCGCCAGCAGCTTCAGGGGGGGTAACACTGAAGCTTTCTTT.